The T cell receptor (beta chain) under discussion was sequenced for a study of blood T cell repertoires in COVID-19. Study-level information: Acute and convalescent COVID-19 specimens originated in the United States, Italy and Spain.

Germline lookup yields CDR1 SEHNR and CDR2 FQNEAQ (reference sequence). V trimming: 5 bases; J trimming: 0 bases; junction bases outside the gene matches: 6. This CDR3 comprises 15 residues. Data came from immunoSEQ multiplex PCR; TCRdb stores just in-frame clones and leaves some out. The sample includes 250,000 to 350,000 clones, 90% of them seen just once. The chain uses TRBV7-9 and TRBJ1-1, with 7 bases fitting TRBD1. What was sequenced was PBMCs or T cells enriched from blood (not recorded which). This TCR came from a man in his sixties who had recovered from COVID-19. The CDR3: CASSQRTGLNTEAFF. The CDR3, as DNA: TGTGCCAGCAGCCAAAGGACAGGACTGAACACTGAAGCTTTCTTT.